This entry is about one T cell receptor (beta chain). How the authors handled the data: Amplification of reference gene primers was used by the study to estimate nucleated cell counts. The data were produced by immunoSEQ multiplex PCR, yet TCRdb's version contains in-frame clones alone and is incomplete. V, J and clone size reflect that table, while D and trimming were determined from the DNA. The sample contains about 200,000 clones, 83% of which appear only once. The cohort comprised adults aged about 18 to 100 years residing in some 24 US areas. The data were obtained in a study of blood T cell repertoires in COVID-19. This TCR was recovered from a woman between 45 and 60 years old who had been exposed to COVID-19. The sample consisted of PBMCs or T cells enriched from blood (not recorded which).

CDR3 region: CAISEASGASYEQYF. The DNA of the CDR3 is TGTGCCATCAGTGAGGCCAGCGGAGCGTCCTACGAGCAGTACTTC. The chain recombines TRBV10-3 with TRBJ2-7; TRBD2 is a possible D gene (5 bases). This CDR3 has 15 amino acids. Trimming cost V 2 bases and J 1 base, with 12 bases left between them. Germline CDR1 and CDR2: ENHRY and SYGVKD.